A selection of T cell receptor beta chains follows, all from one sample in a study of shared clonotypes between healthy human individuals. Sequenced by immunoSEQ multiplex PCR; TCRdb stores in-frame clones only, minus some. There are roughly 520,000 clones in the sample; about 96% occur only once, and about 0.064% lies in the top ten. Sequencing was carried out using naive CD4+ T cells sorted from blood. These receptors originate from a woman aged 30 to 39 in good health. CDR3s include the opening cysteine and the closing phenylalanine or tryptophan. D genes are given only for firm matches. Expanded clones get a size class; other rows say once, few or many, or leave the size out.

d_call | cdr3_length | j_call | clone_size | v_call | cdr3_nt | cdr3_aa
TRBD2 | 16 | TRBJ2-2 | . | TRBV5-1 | TGCGCCAGCAGCTTAGGTCTAGCGGGAAACACCGGGGAGCTGTTTTTT | CASSLGLAGNTGELFF
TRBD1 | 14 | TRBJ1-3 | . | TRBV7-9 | TGTGCCAGCAGGACGACAGGGGACGGAAACACCATATATTTT | CASRTTGDGNTIYF
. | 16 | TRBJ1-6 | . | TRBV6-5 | TGTGCCAGCAGTTACGAGGCAGGCCTCTATAATTCACCCCTCCACTTT | CASSYEAGLYNSPLHF
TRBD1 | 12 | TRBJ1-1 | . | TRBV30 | TGTGCCGAAGACAGGGTGAACACTGAAGCTTTCTTT | CAEDRVNTEAFF
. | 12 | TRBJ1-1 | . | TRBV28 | TGTGCCAGCTGGGGGGGGAACACTGAAGCTTTCTTT | CASWGGNTEAFF
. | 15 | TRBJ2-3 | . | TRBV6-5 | TGTGCCAGCAGTTCCGTTATGGCACTCACATATACGCAGTATTTT | CASSSVMALTYTQYF
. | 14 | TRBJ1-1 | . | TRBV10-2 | TGCGCCAGCAGAACCGGGGACTGGAGCACTGAAGCTTTCTTT | CASRTGDWSTEAFF
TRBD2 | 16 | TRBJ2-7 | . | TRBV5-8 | TGTGCCAGCAGCAAGACTAGCGGGAGCGTCACCTACGAGCAGTACTTC | CASSKTSGSVTYEQYF
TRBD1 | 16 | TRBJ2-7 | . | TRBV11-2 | TGTGCCAGCAGCGGTAATACCGGGACAGGTTCCTACGAGCAGTACTTC | CASSGNTGTGSYEQYF
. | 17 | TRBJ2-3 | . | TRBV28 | TGTGCCAGCAGACCACCGGGACTCCCCCGGCCTACAGATACGCAGTATTTT | CASRPPGLPRPTDTQYF
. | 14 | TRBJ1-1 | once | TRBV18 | TGTGCCAGCTCACCGGCCTCAACGAACACTGAAGCTTTCTTT | CASSPASTNTEAFF
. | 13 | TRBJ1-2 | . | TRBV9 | TGTGCCAGCAGCACCCCTCAGGGGTATGGCTACACCTTC | CASSTPQGYGYTF
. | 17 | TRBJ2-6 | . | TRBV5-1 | TGCGCCAGCAGAGATTTTAGGGGTATCGCTGGGGCCAACGTCCTGACTTTC | CASRDFRGIAGANVLTF